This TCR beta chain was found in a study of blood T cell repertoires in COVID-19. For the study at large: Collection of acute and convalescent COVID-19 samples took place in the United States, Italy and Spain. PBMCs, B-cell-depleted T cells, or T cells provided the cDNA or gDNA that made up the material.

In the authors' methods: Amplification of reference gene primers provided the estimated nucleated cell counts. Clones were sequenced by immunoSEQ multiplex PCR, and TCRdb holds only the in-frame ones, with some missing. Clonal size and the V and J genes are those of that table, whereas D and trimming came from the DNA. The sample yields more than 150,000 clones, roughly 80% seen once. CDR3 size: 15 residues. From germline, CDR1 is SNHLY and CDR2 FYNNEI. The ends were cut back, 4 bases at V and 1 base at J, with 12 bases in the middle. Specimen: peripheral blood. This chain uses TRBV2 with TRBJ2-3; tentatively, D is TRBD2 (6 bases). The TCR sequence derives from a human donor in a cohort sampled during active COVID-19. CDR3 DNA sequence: TGTGCCAGCAGTGGTTACAGGAGGGGCACAGATACGCAGTATTTT. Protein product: CASSGYRRGTDTQYF.